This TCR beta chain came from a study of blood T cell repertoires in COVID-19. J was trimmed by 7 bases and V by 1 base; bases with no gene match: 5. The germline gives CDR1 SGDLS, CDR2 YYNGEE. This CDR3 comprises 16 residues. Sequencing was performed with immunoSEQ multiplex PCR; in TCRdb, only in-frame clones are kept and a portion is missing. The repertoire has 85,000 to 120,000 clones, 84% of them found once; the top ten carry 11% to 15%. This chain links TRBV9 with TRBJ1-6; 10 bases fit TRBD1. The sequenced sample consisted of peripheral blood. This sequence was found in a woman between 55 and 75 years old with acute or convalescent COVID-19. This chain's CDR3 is CASSVTPDRGNSPLHF. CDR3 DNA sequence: TGTGCCAGCAGCGTAACCCCGGACAGGGGGAATTCACCCCTCCACTTT.